The present entry profiles one T cell receptor (beta chain) with its context. As processed by the authors: By means of reference gene primer amplification, nucleated cell counts were estimated. Repertoires were generated with immunoSEQ multiplex PCR, while TCRdb's copy carries only in-frame clones and drops some. From that table come the V and J calls and clone size; the DNA was used to work out D and trimming. This table has nearly 300,000 clones, nearly 90% appearing once. The data were obtained in a study of blood T cell repertoires in COVID-19. Study as a whole: PBMCs, B-cell-depleted T cells, or T cells provided the cDNA or gDNA that made up the material.

Living in 24 US areas, the participants were between about 18 and 90 years of age. Specimen: PBMCs or T cells enriched from blood (not recorded which). The TCR sequence derives from a woman between 45 and 65 years old who had been exposed to COVID-19.

The CDR3 DNA follows: TGTGCCAGCAGTTCCCTGACAGGGACGTGGGCATCTGGGCAGTTCTTC. As protein: CASSSLTGTWASGQFF. This sequence joins TRBV28 and TRBJ2-1; 7 nucleotides match TRBD1. The CDR3 contains 16 residues. Trimming removed 4 bases from V and 12 bases from J; junction bases left unmatched: 18. Germline CDR1 reads MDHEN; CDR2 reads SYDVKM.